The text below deals with one TCR beta chain. Its antigen is unknown. The sample originates from a study of T-cell memory formation after mild COVID-19. Overall study: TCR clusters were largely donor specific. Points from the study as a whole: While clones contracting from day 15 to 85 were balanced between CD4 and CD8, later expanders leaned CD4+. Prior to infection, memory already included some responding clones, suggesting cross-reactive memory joined.

TCRalpha and TCRbeta libraries used 5'RACE with constant-segment primers and UMIs. TCRdb reprocessed the 5' RACE reads via MiXCR and lists one record per CDR3 protein. This table holds more than 85,000 distinct CDR3 sequences, over 8.5% found once. Germline V gives CDR1 SGHRS, CDR2 YFSETQ. The CDR3 has 14 amino acids. V was pared by 4 bases and J by 3 bases, with 14 bases between. This receptor was obtained from a man aged 18 to 29 who had mild COVID-19 (a few samples of this study predate the infection). Cell type and time point are not known. J is TRBJ2-7 and V is TRBV5-1; D may correspond to TRBD1 or TRBD2 (5 bases each). The sample was PBMCs or a T cell subset sorted from them (not recorded which). CDR3 in DNA: TGCGCCAGCAGCACAGGACCGGGGAACTACGAGCAGTACTTC. Translated, it gives CASSTGPGNYEQYF.